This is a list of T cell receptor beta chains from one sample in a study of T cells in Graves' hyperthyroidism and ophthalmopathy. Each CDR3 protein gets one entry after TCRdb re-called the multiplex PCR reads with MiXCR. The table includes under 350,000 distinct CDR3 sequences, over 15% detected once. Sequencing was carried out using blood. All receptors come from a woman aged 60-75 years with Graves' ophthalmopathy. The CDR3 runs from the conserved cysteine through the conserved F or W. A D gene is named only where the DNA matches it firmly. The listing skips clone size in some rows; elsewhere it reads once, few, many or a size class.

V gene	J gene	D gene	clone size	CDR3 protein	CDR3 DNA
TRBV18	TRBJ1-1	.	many	CASSPGQDAIEAFF	TGTGCCAGCTCACCAGGGCAGGACGCCATTGAAGCTTTCTTT
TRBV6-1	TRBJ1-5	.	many	CASGRVSNQPQHF	TGTGCCAGCGGACGGGTTAGCAATCAGCCCCAGCATTTT
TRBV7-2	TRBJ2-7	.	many	CASSDRNEQYF	TGTGCCAGCAGCGACCGTAACGAGCAGTACTTC
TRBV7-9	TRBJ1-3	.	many	CASSPDLGVPYGNTIYF	TGTGCCAGCAGCCCTGATTTGGGCGTTCCGTATGGAAACACCATATATTTT
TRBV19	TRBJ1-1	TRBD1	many	CASSNRPGGRMNTEAFF	TGTGCCAGTAGTAATAGACCAGGGGGCCGCATGAACACTGAAGCTTTCTTT
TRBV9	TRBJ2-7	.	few	CASSATGLSSYEQYF	TGTGCCAGCAGCGCGACAGGTTTGAGCTCCTACGAGCAGTACTTC
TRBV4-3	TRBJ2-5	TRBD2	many	CASSRIAGEETQYF	TGCGCCAGCAGCCGTATAGCGGGGGAAGAGACCCAGTACTTC
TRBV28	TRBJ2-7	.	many	CASMGNGGNYEQYF	TGTGCCAGCATGGGCAATGGGGGGAACTACGAGCAGTACTTC
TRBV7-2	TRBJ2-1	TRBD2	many	CASSRTGTSGYNEQFF	TGTGCCAGCAGCCGGACCGGGACTAGCGGCTACAATGAGCAGTTCTTC
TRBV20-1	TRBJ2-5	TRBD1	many	CSAPRQGWETQYF	TGCAGTGCTCCTCGACAGGGGTGGGAGACCCAGTACTTC
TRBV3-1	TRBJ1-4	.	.	CASSPRPEKLFF	TGTGCCAGCAGCCCCCGGCCGGAAAAACTGTTTTTT
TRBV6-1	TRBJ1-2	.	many	CASSPLLRSLSGPTEYGYTF	TGTGCCAGCAGTCCTCTACTACGGTCGTTGAGCGGGCCCACAGAATATGGCTACACCTTC
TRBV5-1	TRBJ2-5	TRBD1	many	CASSLAGQGEPQYF	TGCGCCAGCAGCTTGGCGGGACAGGGTGAACCCCAGTACTTC
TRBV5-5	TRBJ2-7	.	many	CASSLIQVNYEQYF	TGTGCCAGCAGCTTGATACAAGTGAACTACGAGCAGTACTTC
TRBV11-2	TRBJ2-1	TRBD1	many	CASSRKTGVAGNEQFF	TGTGCCAGCAGCCGTAAGACAGGGGTCGCGGGCAATGAGCAGTTCTTC
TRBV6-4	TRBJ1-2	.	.	CASSYSRRTLCTF	TGTGCCAGCAGTTACTCGAGGAGGACCCTTTGCACCTTC
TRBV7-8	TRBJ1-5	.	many	CASSLNQFQPQHF	TGTGCCAGCAGCTTGAATCAGTTTCAGCCCCAGCATTTT
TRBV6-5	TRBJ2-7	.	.	CASSSPEKSPAHEQYF	TGTGCCAGCAGTTCCCCAGAAAAAAGTCCGGCACACGAGCAGTACTTC
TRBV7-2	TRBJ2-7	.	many	CASSPRGSGYEQYF	TGTGCCAGCAGCCCCAGGGGATCTGGCTACGAGCAGTACTTC
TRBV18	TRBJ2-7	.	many	CASSPTQNSYEQYF	TGTGCCAGCTCACCAACACAAAACTCCTACGAGCAGTACTTC
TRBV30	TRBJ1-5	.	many	CAWSGGVSNQPQHF	TGTGCCTGGAGTGGGGGTGTTAGCAATCAGCCCCAGCATTTT
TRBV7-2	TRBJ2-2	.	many	CASRLGEQGNTGELFF	TGTGCCAGCAGATTGGGGGAACAGGGGAACACCGGGGAGCTGTTTTTT
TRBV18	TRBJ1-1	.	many	CASSPSPELNTEAFF	TGTGCCAGCTCACCATCCCCAGAGCTGAACACTGAAGCTTTCTTT
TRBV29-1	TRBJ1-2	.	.	CSVEADSWDHGYTF	TGCAGCGTTGAAGCGGACAGTTGGGACCATGGCTACACCTTC
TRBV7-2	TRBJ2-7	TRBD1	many	CASSVAYPGQGSYEQYF	TGTGCCAGCAGCGTAGCATATCCGGGACAGGGGTCTTACGAGCAGTACTTC
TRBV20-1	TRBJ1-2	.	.	CSLLEGFDGYTF	TGCAGCCTGTTGGAGGGATTTGATGGCTACACCTTC
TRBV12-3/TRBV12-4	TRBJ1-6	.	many	CASSLSGWGSPLHF	TGTGCCAGCAGTTTATCCGGGTGGGGTTCACCCCTCCACTTT
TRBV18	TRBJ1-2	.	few	CASSPGVRAENYGYTF	TGTGCCAGCTCACCTGGAGTCCGGGCAGAAAACTATGGCTACACCTTC
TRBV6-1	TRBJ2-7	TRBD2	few	CASSLLAGGLSGEQYF	TGTGCCAGCAGTCTACTAGCGGGAGGGCTAAGCGGCGAGCAGTACTTC
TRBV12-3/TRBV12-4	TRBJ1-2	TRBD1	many	CASSGDRVNGYTF	TGTGCCAGCTCAGGGGACAGGGTGAACGGCTACACCTTC
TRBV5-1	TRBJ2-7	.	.	CASSLGLEVDSYEQYF	TGCGCCAGCAGCCTAGGGCTGGAGGTGGATTCCTACGAGCAGTACTTC
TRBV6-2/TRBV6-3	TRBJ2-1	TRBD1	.	CASSVRDRGLNEQFF	TGTGCCAGCAGCGTCCGCGACAGGGGGCTCAATGAGCAGTTCTTC
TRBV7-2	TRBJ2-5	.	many	CASSFQGLEETQYF	TGTGCCAGCAGCTTTCAGGGGTTGGAAGAGACCCAGTACTTC
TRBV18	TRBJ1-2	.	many	CASSPSQGANYGYTF	TGTGCCAGCTCACCATCGCAGGGCGCCAACTATGGCTACACCTTC
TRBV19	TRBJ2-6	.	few	CASSSRGANVLTF	TGTGCCAGTAGTAGTCGCGGGGCCAACGTCCTGACTTTC
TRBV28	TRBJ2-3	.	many	CASRTGILDTQYF	TGTGCCAGCAGAACCGGGATTTTAGATACGCAGTATTTT
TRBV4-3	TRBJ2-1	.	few	CASSQGTDSWDEQFF	TGCGCCAGCAGCCAAGGGACAGACTCCTGGGATGAGCAGTTCTTC
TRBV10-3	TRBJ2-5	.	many	CAIMRSPQETQYF	TGTGCCATCATGAGATCGCCGCAAGAGACCCAGTACTTC
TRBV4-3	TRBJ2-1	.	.	CASSQDTYKVGEFF	TGCGCCAGCAGCCAGGACACCTACAAAGTGGGGGAGTTCTTC
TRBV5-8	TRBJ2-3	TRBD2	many	CASSAGGGSTDTQYF	TGTGCCAGCAGCGCAGGCGGGGGGAGCACAGATACGCAGTATTTT
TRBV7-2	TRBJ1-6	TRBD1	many	CASSLALRMTGISSPLHF	TGTGCCAGCAGCTTAGCGCTAAGAATGACAGGGATATCCTCACCCCTCCACTTT
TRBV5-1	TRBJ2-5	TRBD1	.	CASSLGVTGATIEYF	TGCGCCAGCAGCTTGGGGGTGACAGGGGCGACTATAGAGTACTTC
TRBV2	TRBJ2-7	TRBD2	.	CASRVAGIGYEQYF	TGTGCCAGCAGAGTAGCGGGAATAGGCTACGAGCAGTACTTC
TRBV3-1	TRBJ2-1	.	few	CASSRRSGNEQFF	TGTGCCAGCAGCCGAAGGTCGGGCAATGAGCAGTTCTTC
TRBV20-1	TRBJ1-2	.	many	CSARPGSLYGYTF	TGCAGTGCTAGGCCGGGTTCTCTGTATGGCTACACCTTC
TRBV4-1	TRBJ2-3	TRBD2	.	CASSLRGGADTQYF	TGCGCCAGCAGCCTTCGGGGGGGTGCAGATACGCAGTATTTT
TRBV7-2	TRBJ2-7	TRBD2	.	CASSGGDSYEQYF	TGTGCCAGTAGCGGGGGTGATTCCTACGAGCAGTACTTC
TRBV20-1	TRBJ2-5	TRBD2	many	CSARKGLAGVQETQYF	TGCAGTGCGAGAAAGGGACTAGCGGGAGTCCAAGAGACCCAGTACTTC
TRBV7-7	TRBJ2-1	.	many	CASSLDGGSYNEQFF	TGTGCTAGCAGCTTAGACGGGGGATCCTACAATGAGCAGTTCTTC
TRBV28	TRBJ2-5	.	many	CASSPVEAGETQYF	TGTGCCAGCAGTCCCGTGGAAGCGGGAGAGACCCAGTACTTC
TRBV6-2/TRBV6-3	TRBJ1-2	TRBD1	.	CASSYSGTGGYGYTF	TGTGCCAGCAGTTACTCTGGGACAGGGGGCTATGGCTACACCTTC
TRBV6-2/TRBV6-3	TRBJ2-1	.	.	CASSYQGYNEQFF	TGTGCCAGCAGTTATCAGGGGTACAATGAGCAGTTCTTC
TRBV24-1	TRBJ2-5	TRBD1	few	CATSDRAGQGARETQYF	TGTGCCACCAGTGATAGAGCGGGACAGGGGGCGCGGGAGACCCAGTACTTC